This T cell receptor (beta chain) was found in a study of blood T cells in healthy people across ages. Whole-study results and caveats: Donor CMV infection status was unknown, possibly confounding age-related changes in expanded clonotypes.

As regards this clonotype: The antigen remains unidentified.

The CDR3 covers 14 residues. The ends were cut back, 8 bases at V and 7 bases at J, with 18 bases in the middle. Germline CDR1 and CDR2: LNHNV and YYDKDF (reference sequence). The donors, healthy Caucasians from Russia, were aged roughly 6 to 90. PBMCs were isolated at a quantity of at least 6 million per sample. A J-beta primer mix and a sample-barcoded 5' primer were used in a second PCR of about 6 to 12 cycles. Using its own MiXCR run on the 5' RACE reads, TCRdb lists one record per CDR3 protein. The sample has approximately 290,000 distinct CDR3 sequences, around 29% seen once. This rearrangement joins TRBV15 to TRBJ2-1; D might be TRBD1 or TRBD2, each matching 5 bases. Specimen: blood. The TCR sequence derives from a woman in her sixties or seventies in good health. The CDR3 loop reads CATGGWQGLNEQFF. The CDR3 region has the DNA TGTGCCACCGGGGGTTGGCAGGGCCTGAATGAGCAGTTCTTC.